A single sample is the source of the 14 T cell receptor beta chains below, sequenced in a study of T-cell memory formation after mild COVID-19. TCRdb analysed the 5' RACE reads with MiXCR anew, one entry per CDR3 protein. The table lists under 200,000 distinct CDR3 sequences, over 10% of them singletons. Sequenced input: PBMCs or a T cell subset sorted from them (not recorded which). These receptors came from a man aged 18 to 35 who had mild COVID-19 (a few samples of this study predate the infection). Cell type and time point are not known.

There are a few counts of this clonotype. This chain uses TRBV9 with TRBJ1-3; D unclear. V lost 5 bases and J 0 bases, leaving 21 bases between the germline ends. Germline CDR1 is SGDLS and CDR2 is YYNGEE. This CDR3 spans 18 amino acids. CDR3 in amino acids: CASSPPFSSLLSGNTIYF. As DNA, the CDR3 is TGTGCCAGCAGTCCCCCCTTTTCGAGCCTACTCTCTGGAAACACCATATATTTT.

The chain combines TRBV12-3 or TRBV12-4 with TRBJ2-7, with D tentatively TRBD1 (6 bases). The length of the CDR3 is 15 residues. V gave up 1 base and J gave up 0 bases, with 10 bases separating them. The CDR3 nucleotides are TGTGCCAGCAGTTTAGATACAGGGTACTCCTACGAGCAGTACTTC. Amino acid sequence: CASSLDTGYSYEQYF.

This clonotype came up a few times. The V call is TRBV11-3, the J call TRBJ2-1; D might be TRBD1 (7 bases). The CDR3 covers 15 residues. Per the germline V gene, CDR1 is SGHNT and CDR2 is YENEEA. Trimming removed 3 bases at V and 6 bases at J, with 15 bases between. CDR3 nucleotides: TGTGCCAGCAGCTTGCAGGGGGGCGGTGTCAATGAGCAGTTCTTC. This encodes CASSLQGGGVNEQFF. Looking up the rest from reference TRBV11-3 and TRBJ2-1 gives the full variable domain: EAGVVQSPRYKIIEKKQPVAFWCNPISGHNTLYWYLQNLGQGPELLIRYENEEAVDDSQLPKDRFSAERLKGVDSTLKIQPAELGDSAVYLCASSLQGGGVNEQFFGPGTRLTVL.

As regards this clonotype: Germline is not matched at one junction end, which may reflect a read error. The CDR3 region has the DNA TGTGCTAGCAGCTTGTCCTTGACAGAAGAGACCCAGTACTTC. Translated: CASSLSLTEETQYF. The V call is TRBV7-7, the J call TRBJ2-5; weak D call: TRBD1 (5 bases). CDR1 SSHAT and CDR2 FNYEAQ come from the germline V gene (reference sequence). The CDR3 loop spans 14 amino acids. The full variable domain, rest sourced from reference TRBV7-7 and TRBJ2-5, is GAGVSQSPRYKVTKRGQDVTLRCDPISSHATLYWYQQALGQGPEFLTYFNYEAQPDKSGLPSDRFSAERPEGSISTLTIQRTEQRDSAMYRCASSLSLTEETQYFGPGTRLLVL.

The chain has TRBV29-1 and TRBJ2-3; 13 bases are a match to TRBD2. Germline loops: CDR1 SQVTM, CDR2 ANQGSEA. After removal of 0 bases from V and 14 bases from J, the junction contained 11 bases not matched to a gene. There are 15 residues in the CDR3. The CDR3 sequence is CSVEDRALAGGERYF. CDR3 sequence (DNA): TGCAGCGTTGAAGATCGCGCACTAGCGGGGGGGGAACGGTATTTT.

CDR3 DNA sequence: TGTGCCAGCAGCTCCCCCCAGGAGGATACGCAGTATTTT. It yields the protein CASSSPQEDTQYF. V and J are TRBV5-4 and TRBJ2-3; D remains ambiguous. The ends were cut back, 3 bases at V and 6 bases at J, with 11 bases in the middle. The CDR3 totals 13 residues. Germline V gene data show CDR1 as SGHNT and CDR2 as YYREEE (reference sequence).

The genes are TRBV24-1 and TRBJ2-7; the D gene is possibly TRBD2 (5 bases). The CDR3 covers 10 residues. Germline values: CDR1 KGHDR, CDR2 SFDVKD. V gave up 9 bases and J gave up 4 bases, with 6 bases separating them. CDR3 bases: TGTGCCACCCGAGGGTACGAGCAGTACGTC. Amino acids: CATRGYEQYV.

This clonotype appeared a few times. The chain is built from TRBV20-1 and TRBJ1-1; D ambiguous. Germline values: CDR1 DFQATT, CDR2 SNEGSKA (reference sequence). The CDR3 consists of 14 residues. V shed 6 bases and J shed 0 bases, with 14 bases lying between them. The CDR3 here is CSALRGWMNTEAFF. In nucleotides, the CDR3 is TGCAGTGCCCTGCGGGGATGGATGAACACTGAAGCTTTCTTT.

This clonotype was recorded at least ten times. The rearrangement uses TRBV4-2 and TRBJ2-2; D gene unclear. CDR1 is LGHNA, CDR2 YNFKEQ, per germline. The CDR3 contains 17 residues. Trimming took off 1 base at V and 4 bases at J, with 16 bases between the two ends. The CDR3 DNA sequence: TGTGCCAGCAGCCAAGGATTAGGTGGTGGGCCCACCGGGGAGCTGTTTTTT. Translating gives CASSQGLGGGPTGELFF.

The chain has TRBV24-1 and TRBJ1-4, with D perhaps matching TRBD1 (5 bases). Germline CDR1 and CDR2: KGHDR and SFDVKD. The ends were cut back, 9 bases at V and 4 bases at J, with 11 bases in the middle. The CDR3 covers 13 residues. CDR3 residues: CATEPGRNEKLFF. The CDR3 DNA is TGTGCCACCGAGCCGGGACGTAATGAAAAACTGTTTTTT.

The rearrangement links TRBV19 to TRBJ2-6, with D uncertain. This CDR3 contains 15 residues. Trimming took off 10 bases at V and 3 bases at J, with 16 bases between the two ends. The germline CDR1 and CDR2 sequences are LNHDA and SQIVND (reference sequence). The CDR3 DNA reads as TGTGCCACCCAAACCCTAGTGTTTGGGGCCAACGTCCTGACTTTC. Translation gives CATQTLVFGANVLTF.

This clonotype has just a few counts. The CDR3 DNA follows: TGCGCCAGCAGCTTGGAGCCGACAGGGAACACTGAAGCTTTCTTT. Its protein product is CASSLEPTGNTEAFF. The chain links TRBV5-1 to TRBJ1-1; D is perhaps TRBD1 (6 bases). Per germline, CDR1 SGHRS and CDR2 YFSETQ. This CDR3 is built from 15 residues. The V and J ends lost 0 bases and 1 base respectively, with 10 bases between them.

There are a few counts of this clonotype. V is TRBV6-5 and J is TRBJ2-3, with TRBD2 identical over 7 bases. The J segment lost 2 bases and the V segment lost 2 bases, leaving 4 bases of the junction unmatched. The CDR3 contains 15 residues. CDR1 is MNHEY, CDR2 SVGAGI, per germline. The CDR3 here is CASSYGTTITDTQYF. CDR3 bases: TGTGCCAGCAGTTACGGGACTACAATCACAGATACGCAGTATTTT.

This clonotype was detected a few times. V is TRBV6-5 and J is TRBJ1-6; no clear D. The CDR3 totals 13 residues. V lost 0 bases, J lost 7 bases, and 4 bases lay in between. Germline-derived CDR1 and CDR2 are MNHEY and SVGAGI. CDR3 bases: TGTGCCAGCAGTTACTCCAGAAATTCACCCCTCCACTTT. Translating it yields CASSYSRNSPLHF.